The T cell receptor (beta chain) under discussion was sequenced for a study of cytomegalovirus exposure and HLA in healthy donors. Germline V lookup: CDR1 GTSNPN, CDR2 SVGIG (reference sequence). The CDR3 contains 13 residues. Trimming took 0 bases from V and 5 from J, leaving 10 bases between them. Both 60 Vbeta primers and 13 Jbeta primers went into the PCR. Profiled with immunoSEQ multiplex PCR; TCRdb holds only in-frame clones, not every one. This repertoire shows under 200,000 clones, 80% to 90% found once; its top ten account for about 10%. Findings and caveats of the study: Accurate predictions that matched the HLA-A and HLA-B alleles of most subjects were reportedly made from TCR beta sequences. Likely technical artifact: a cluster of highly shared sequence variants.

As regards this clone: No antigen is known for it.

This chain connects TRBV30 to TRBJ2-5; D perhaps matches TRBD2 (6 bases). Material for sequencing was PBMCs. The clonotype was recovered from a man younger than 30 in good health and CMV-seropositive. CDR3 region: CAWSVSRGETQYF. CDR3 sequence (DNA): TGTGCCTGGAGTGTTTCCCGGGGGGAGACCCAGTACTTC.